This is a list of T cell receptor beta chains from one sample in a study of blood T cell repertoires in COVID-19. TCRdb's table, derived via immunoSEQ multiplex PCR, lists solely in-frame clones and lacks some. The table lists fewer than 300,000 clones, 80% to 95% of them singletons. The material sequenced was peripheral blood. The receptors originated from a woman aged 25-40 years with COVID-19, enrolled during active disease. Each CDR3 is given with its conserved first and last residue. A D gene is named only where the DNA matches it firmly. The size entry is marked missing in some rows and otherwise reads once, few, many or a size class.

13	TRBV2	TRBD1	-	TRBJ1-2	CASRLTGVDGYTF	TGTGCCAGCAGATTAACAGGGGTCGACGGCTACACCTTC
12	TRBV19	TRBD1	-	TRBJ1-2	CASTGTGEGYTF	TGTGCCAGTACCGGGACAGGGGAGGGCTACACCTTC
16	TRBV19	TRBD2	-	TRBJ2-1	CASSRLAGEIYNEQFF	TGTGCCAGTAGTCGACTAGCGGGAGAGATCTACAATGAGCAGTTCTTC
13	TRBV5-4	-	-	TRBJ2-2	CASSLDHDRELFF	TGTGCCAGCAGCTTGGACCACGACAGGGAGCTGTTTTTT
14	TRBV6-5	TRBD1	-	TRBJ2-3	CASNRDREADTQYF	TGTGCCAGCAATCGAGACAGGGAAGCAGATACGCAGTATTTT
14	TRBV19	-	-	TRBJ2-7	CASSRELSSYEQYF	TGTGCCAGTAGTCGGGAACTGAGCTCCTACGAGCAGTACTTC
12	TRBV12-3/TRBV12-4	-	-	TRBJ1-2	CASSRTGHGYTF	TGTGCCAGCAGTAGAACAGGGCACGGCTACACCTTC
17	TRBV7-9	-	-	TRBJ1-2	CASSLYQEWGLAQGYTF	TGTGCCAGCAGCTTATATCAGGAGTGGGGGCTTGCTCAGGGCTACACCTTC
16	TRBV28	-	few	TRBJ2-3	CASNLEGLASTDTQYF	TGTGCCAGCAATTTAGAGGGACTGGCGAGCACAGATACGCAGTATTTT
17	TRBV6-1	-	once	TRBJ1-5	CASSEKGGGVSNQPQHF	TGTGCCAGCAGTGAAAAAGGAGGCGGGGTTAGCAATCAGCCCCAGCATTTT
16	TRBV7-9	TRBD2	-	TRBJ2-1	CASSLGLAWSYNEQFF	TGTGCCAGCAGCCTCGGACTAGCCTGGTCCTACAATGAGCAGTTCTTC
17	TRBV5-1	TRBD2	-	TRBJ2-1	CASSGGTSGIEYNEQFF	TGCGCCAGCAGCGGCGGGACTAGCGGGATCGAGTACAATGAGCAGTTCTTC
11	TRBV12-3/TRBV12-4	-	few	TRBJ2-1	CASRIANEQFF	TGTGCCAGCAGGATCGCGAATGAGCAGTTCTTC
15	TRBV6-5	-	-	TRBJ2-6	CASRPDSSGANVLTF	TGTGCCAGCAGGCCCGACAGCTCTGGGGCCAACGTCCTGACTTTC
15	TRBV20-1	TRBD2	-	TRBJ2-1	CSASGGVAVNNEQFF	TGCAGTGCTAGTGGGGGGGTAGCGGTCAACAATGAGCAGTTCTTC
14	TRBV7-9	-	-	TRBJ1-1	CASSLGQEDTEAFF	TGTGCCAGCAGCTTAGGACAGGAAGACACTGAAGCTTTCTTT
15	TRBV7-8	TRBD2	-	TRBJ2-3	CASSPRSGRTDTQYF	TGTGCCAGCAGCCCCCGTAGCGGGAGGACAGATACGCAGTATTTT
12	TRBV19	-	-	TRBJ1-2	CASSIYGGGYTF	TGTGCCAGTAGTATTTACGGAGGGGGCTACACCTTC
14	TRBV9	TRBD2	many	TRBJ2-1	CASSVVGLADEQFF	TGTGCCAGCAGCGTAGTGGGACTAGCGGATGAGCAGTTCTTC
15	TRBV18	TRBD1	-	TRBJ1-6	CASSIDRAHNSPLHF	TGTGCCAGCTCGATCGACAGGGCCCATAATTCACCCCTCCACTTT
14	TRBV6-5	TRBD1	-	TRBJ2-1	CASSYSSGGNEQFF	TGTGCCAGCAGTTACTCATCAGGGGGCAATGAGCAGTTCTTC
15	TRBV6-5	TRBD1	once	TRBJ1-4	CASRDRGKANEKLFF	TGTGCCAGCAGGGACAGGGGAAAAGCTAATGAAAAACTGTTTTTT
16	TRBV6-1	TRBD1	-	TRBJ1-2	CASSEALTGGGYGYTF	TGTGCCAGCAGTGAAGCTTTAACAGGGGGAGGCTATGGCTACACCTTC
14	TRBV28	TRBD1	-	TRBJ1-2	CASSRDRGVYGYTF	TGTGCCAGCAGTCGGGACAGGGGGGTCTATGGCTACACCTTC
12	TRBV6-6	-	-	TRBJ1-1	CASSETGQEAFF	TGTGCCAGCAGTGAGACGGGACAAGAAGCTTTCTTT
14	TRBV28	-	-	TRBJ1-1	CASSLSGMNTEAFF	TGTGCCAGCAGTTTATCCGGGATGAACACTGAAGCTTTCTTT
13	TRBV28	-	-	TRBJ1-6	CASSLGHGGILHF	TGTGCCAGCAGTTTGGGACACGGAGGCATACTCCACTTT
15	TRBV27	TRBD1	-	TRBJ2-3	CASSFRDSYTDTQYF	TGCGCCAGCAGCTTCCGGGACAGTTACACAGATACGCAGTATTTT
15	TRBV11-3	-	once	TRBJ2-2	CASSPKTGNTGELFF	TGTGCCAGCAGCCCCAAGACAGGGAACACCGGGGAGCTGTTTTTT
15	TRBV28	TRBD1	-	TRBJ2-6	CASSKTGDGANVLTF	TGTGCCAGCAGCAAGACAGGGGATGGGGCCAACGTCCTGACTTTC
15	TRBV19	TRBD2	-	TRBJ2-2	CASSAILAATGELFF	TGTGCCAGTAGTGCCATACTAGCGGCTACCGGGGAGCTGTTTTTT
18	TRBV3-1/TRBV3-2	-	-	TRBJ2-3	CASSQEGDWTAHTDTQYF	TGTGCCAGCAGCCAAGAGGGGGACTGGACCGCTCACACAGATACGCAGTATTTT
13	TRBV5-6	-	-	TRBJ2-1	CASSLPTGVEQFF	TGTGCCAGCAGCCTACCGACCGGAGTTGAGCAGTTCTTC
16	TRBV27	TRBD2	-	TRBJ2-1	CASSLGLAGGDNEQFF	TGTGCCAGCAGTTTAGGACTAGCGGGAGGGGACAATGAGCAGTTCTTC
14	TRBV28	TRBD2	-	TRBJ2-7	CASNLSGGSYEQYF	TGTGCCAGCAACCTTAGCGGGGGATCCTACGAGCAGTACTTC
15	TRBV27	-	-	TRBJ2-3	CASSLRGLGTDTQYF	TGTGCCAGCAGTTTAAGGGGATTGGGCACAGATACGCAGTATTTT
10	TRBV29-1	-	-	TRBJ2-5	CSVTKETQYF	TGCAGCGTTACTAAAGAGACCCAGTACTTC
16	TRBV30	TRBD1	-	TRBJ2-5	CAWSVSRTGGTETQYF	TGTGCCTGGAGTGTATCCCGGACAGGGGGCACGGAGACCCAGTACTTC
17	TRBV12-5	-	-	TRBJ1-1	CASGLVTEGKGKLEAFF	TGTGCTAGTGGTTTGGTAACCGAGGGTAAAGGTAAACTTGAAGCTTTCTTT
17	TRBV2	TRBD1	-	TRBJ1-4	CASSEVLSGGAGEKLFF	TGTGCCAGCAGTGAAGTCCTCTCAGGGGGCGCCGGTGAAAAACTGTTTTTT
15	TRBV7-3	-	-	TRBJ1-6	CASSLTTARYSPLHF	TGTGCCAGCAGCTTAACGACAGCTAGATATTCACCCCTCCACTTT
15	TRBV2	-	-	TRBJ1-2	CASQLGATSNYGYTF	TGTGCCAGCCAGCTGGGGGCCACCTCTAACTATGGCTACACCTTC
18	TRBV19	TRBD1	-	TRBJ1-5	CASRQSPRGTGGDQPQHF	TGTGCCAGTAGGCAGAGCCCTCGCGGGACAGGGGGGGATCAGCCCCAGCATTTT
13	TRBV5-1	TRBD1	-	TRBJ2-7	CASSLGQGGEQYF	TGCGCCAGCAGTTTAGGACAGGGCGGCGAGCAGTACTTC
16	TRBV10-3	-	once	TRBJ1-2	CAISEIRSRTHYGYTF	TGTGCCATCAGCGAGATTCGATCGAGAACCCACTATGGCTACACCTTC
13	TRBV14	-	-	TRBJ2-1	CASSQQVFNEQFF	TGTGCCAGCAGCCAACAGGTATTCAATGAGCAGTTCTTC
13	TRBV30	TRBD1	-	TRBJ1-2	CAWGGRGNYGYTF	TGTGCCTGGGGGGGCAGGGGGAACTATGGCTACACCTTC
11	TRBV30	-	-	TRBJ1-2	CAWSPGAGYTF	TGTGCCTGGAGCCCAGGGGCTGGCTACACCTTC
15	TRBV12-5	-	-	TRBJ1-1	CASGPPSSGNTEAFF	TGTGCTAGTGGTCCCCCGTCGTCGGGGAACACTGAAGCTTTCTTT